These 5 T cell receptor beta chains share one sample of origin, sequenced in a study of PD-L1 blockade in urothelial cancer. Time point described: pretreatment peripheral blood. Data came from immunoSEQ multiplex PCR; TCRdb stores just in-frame clones and leaves some out. Of 90,000 or so clones listed, roughly 89% are singletons. The sequenced sample was PBMCs, obtained around atezolizumab (anti-PD-L1) treatment. The origin of the receptors is a man in his 60s with urothelial cancer.

The CDR3 nucleotides are TGTGCCAGCAGCTTCCCTCTGGGACAGGGAGGAGGCTACACCTTC. This gives the protein CASSFPLGQGGGYTF. The V call is TRBV7-2, the J call TRBJ1-2, with TRBD1 matching over 9 bases. The germline gives CDR1 SGHTA, CDR2 FQGNSA. V shed 3 bases and J 8 bases; nucleotides not matched to a gene: 10. The CDR3 consists of 15 residues.

Written as DNA, the CDR3 is TGTGCCAGCAGCGTAACGACTATGCCCGATACGCAGTATTTT. It encodes CASSVTTMPDTQYF. The rearrangement uses TRBV9 and TRBJ2-3; perhaps TRBD2 as D (5 bases). CDR1 and CDR2 (germline): SGDLS, YYNGEE. With 1 base removed from V and 6 bases from J, the gap between germline ends came to 12 bases. The CDR3 length is 14 residues.

This chain connects TRBV27 to TRBJ1-5; TRBD1 is a possible D gene (5 bases). This CDR3 comprises 16 residues. Germline-derived CDR1 and CDR2 are MNHEY and SMNVEV (reference sequence). Trimming left V 1 base short and J 0 bases short, with 10 bases between. CDR3 sequence reads: CASSLWGGYSNQPQHF. In nucleotides, the CDR3 is TGTGCCAGCAGTTTATGGGGGGGGTATAGCAATCAGCCCCAGCATTTT.

This clone was seen only once. J is TRBJ1-1 and V is TRBV29-1; a possible D gene is TRBD1 (5 bases). The germline V gene has CDR1 SQVTM and CDR2 ANQGSEA. Trimming removed 6 bases from V and 4 bases from J, with 18 bases in between. The CDR3 is 14 amino acids. The CDR3 region has the DNA TGCAGCGTCAAACAGGACCAAGGAAGCACTGAAGCTTTCTTT. Translating gives CSVKQDQGSTEAFF.

The chain carries TRBV28 and TRBJ2-3, with D perhaps TRBD2 (7 bases). V lost 3 bases, J lost 3 bases, and 10 bases lay in between. This CDR3 comprises 14 residues. CDR1 and CDR2 from the germline V gene are MDHEN and SYDVKM. CDR3 region: CASSFGGTTDTQYF. The CDR3 DNA sequence: TGTGCCAGCAGTTTCGGGGGGACAACAGATACGCAGTATTTT.